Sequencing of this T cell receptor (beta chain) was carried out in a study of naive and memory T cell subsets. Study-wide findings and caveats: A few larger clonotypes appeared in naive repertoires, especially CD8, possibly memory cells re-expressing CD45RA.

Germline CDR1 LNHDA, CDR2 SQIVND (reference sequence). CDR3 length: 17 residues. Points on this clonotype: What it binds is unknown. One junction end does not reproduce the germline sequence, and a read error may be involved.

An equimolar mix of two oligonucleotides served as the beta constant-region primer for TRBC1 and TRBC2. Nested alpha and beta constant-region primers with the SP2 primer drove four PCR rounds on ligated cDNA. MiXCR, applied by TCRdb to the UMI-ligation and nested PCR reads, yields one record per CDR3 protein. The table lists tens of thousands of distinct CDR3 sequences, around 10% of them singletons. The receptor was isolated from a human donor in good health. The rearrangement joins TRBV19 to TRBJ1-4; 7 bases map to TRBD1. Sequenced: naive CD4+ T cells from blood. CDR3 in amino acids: CASSTHLTGTDHGKLLF. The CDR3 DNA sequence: TGTGCCAGTAGTACCCATCTGACAGGGACCGACCACGGAAAACTGCTTTTT.